This T cell receptor (beta chain) was captured in a study of blood T cell repertoires in COVID-19. About the research overall: The United States, Italy and Spain provided the acute and convalescent COVID-19 samples. PBMCs, B-cell-depleted T cells, or T cells provided the cDNA or gDNA that made up the material.

CDR3 length equals 13 residues. Germline CDR1 and CDR2: SEHNR and FQNEAQ (reference sequence). The V gene lost 6 bases and the J gene lost 7 bases, with 16 bases spanning the gap. Per the study methods: Estimates of nucleated cell counts were drawn from the amplification of reference gene primers. The table came from immunoSEQ multiplex PCR; TCRdb's copy has only in-frame clones and leaves some out. V and J calls and clone size are copied from that table; D and trimming were computed from the DNA. Among 150,000 to 200,000 clones listed, about 91% were seen once. The gene calls are TRBV7-9 and TRBJ2-7; D might be TRBD2 (6 bases). The sample comprised peripheral blood. This TCR came from a woman between 50 and 59 years old with acute or convalescent COVID-19. CDR3 sequence reads: CASSTGGLGEQYF. The CDR3, as DNA: TGTGCCAGCAGTACCGGGGGATTAGGAGAGCAGTACTTC.